Shown below are 5 T cell receptor beta chains from a single sample sequenced in a study of blood T cell repertoires in COVID-19. Profiling relied on immunoSEQ multiplex PCR, and the TCRdb table lists in-frame clones only, not all of them. The data show about 210,000 clones, with roughly four fifths seen just once and approximately 12% held by the top ten. The specimen was peripheral blood. The receptor set was obtained from a woman in her thirties or forties with acute or convalescent COVID-19.

In its sample, this clone was seen once. The V call is TRBV6-6, the J call TRBJ2-7, with D maybe TRBD1 (5 bases). Trimming took 2 bases from V and 9 from J, leaving 17 bases between them. This CDR3 has 14 residues. Germline V CDR1 and CDR2: MNHNY, SVGAGI (reference sequence). As DNA, the CDR3 is TGTGCCAGCAGTTACGGGGCAGGGCCTCTGGGGCAGTACTTC. It codes for CASSYGAGPLGQYF.

V and J are TRBV7-9 and TRBJ1-2; a weak D match, TRBD1 (6 bases). Germline CDR1 is SEHNR and CDR2 is FQNEAQ (reference sequence). Deletions cut 1 base from V and 6 bases from J, with 18 bases between. The CDR3 spans 16 residues. For the CDR3, the DNA is TGTGCCAGCAGCTTAGGCACCGGGCAGGGGATTGATGGCTACACCTTC. Its translation is CASSLGTGQGIDGYTF.

This chain links TRBV24-1 with TRBJ2-3, with 7 bases fitting TRBD2. Germline assignment: CDR1 KGHDR and CDR2 SFDVKD. The CDR3 sequence is 15 residues long. The ends lost 9 bases at V and 3 bases at J; junction bases unmatched: 11. Written as DNA, the CDR3 is TGTGCCACCCGCCCCCGCGGGAGTAAGACAGATACGCAGTATTTT. Translated: CATRPRGSKTDTQYF.

The gene calls are TRBV10-2 and TRBJ2-5, with D possibly matching TRBD2 (6 bases). The germline CDR1 and CDR2 sequences are WSHSY and SAAADI. The ends were cut back, 4 bases at V and 0 bases at J, with 12 bases in the middle. This CDR3 region has 15 residues. The CDR3 spells CASSGGEMYQETQYF. Written as DNA, the CDR3 is TGCGCCAGCAGTGGGGGGGAGATGTACCAAGAGACCCAGTACTTC.

This clone was detected many times. The CDR3 loop is CASSSGTTAEQFF. CDR3 coding DNA: TGTGCCAGCAGCTCCGGGACTACGGCTGAGCAGTTCTTC. The genes are TRBV6-1 and TRBJ2-1; 7 nucleotides align to TRBD2. Trimming at V came to 6 bases and at J to 9 bases, leaving 8 bases not matched to a gene. The CDR3 loop spans 13 amino acids. From germline, CDR1 is MNHNS and CDR2 SASEGT.